The source of this T cell receptor beta chain is a study of regulatory T cells in long-lasting Graves disease. Combining iRepertoire HTBI primers with Arm-PCR of CDR3 regions, the authors built TCR beta libraries. TCRdb passed the multiplex PCR reads through MiXCR, listing each CDR3 protein once. The table shows 600,000 to 850,000 distinct CDR3 sequences, with around 30% occurring only once. The study's findings and limits: Persistent disease preferred TRBV28, TRBJ1-2 and TRBJ2-5; new disease, TRBV20-1 and TRBJ2-1.

Germline V gene data show CDR1 as SGHTA and CDR2 as FQGNSA. The CDR3 loop spans 16 amino acids. The time point was: persistent/refractory GD, antithyroid drugs over 5 years with positive TRAb. Isolated PBMC RNA provided the starting material for the TCR library. This clonotype was detected once. Its antigen is currently unknown. The rearrangement joins TRBV7-2 to TRBJ2-5; maybe TRBD2 (6 bases). The DNA end favors TRBJ2-7, so the J call may be wrong. The clonotype originates from a female donor with Graves disease. This specimen consisted of peripheral blood mononuclear cells (PBMCs), obtained when the disease was refractory, from a patient treated with antithyroid drugs. The CDR3 bases are TGTGCCAGCAGCTTAACGGGGCCGGGGGTTAAGGACGAGCAGTACTTC. Its protein is CASSLTGPGVKDEQYF.